This T cell receptor (beta chain) originates from a study of blood T cell repertoires in COVID-19. About the research overall: PBMCs, B-cell-depleted T cells, or T cells were the source of the cDNA or gDNA that made up the material.

This table comes from immunoSEQ multiplex PCR, and its TCRdb copy is limited to in-frame clones, with some not included. The table has about 280,000 clones, around 91% seen once. Study members were between about 18 and 100 years old and lived in approximately 25 US regions. With 6 bases removed from V and 0 bases from J, the gap between germline ends came to 14 bases. The germline V gene has CDR1 SGHTA and CDR2 FQGNSA. The CDR3 length is 15 residues. The sample comprised PBMCs or T cells enriched from blood (not recorded which). The TCR comes from a woman in her late teens or twenties with acute COVID-19. The gene calls are TRBV7-2 and TRBJ1-1; D perhaps matches TRBD1 (5 bases). CDR3 coding DNA: TGTGCCAGCAGGTCGGCAGGGAGGATGAACACTGAAGCTTTCTTT. Translating it yields CASRSAGRMNTEAFF. The full variable domain, completed using reference TRBV7-2 and TRBJ1-1, is GAGVSQSPSNKVTEKGKDVELRCDPISGHTALYWYRQSLGQGLEFLIYFQGNSAPDKSGLPSDRFSAERTGGSVSTLTIQRTQQEDSAVYLCASRSAGRMNTEAFFGQGTRLTVV.